This T cell receptor (beta chain) was observed in a study of blood T cell repertoires in COVID-19. Trimming pared 6 bases from V and 9 bases from J, leaving 31 bases between. This CDR3 has 18 residues. Germline V gene data show CDR1 as SGHKS and CDR2 as YYEKEE (reference sequence). In the source study's methods: Reference gene primer amplification gave estimated nucleated cell counts. TCRdb's table, derived via immunoSEQ multiplex PCR, lists solely in-frame clones and lacks some. The D gene and trimming were derived from the DNA, and the V and J assignments and clone size from that table. The table shows roughly 50,000 clones, with just over 85% occurring only once.

The clonotype comes from a man between 70 and 80 years old with active COVID-19. The V call is TRBV5-5, the J call TRBJ2-1; a weak D match, TRBD2 (6 bases). The sample comprised peripheral blood. The CDR3 loop reads CASTPLSLLSRAGSEQFF. The CDR3 coding sequence is TGTGCCAGCACCCCCCTGTCTTTGCTCTCCAGGGCGGGGAGTGAGCAGTTCTTC. Looking up the rest from reference TRBV5-5 and TRBJ2-1 gives the full variable domain: DAGVTQSPTHLIKTRGQQVTLRCSPISGHKSVSWYQQVLGQGPQFIFQYYEKEERGRGNFPDRFSARQFPNYSSELNVNALLLGDSALYLCASTPLSLLSRAGSEQFFGPGTRLTVL.